Below are 27 T cell receptor beta chains sequenced from a single sample in a study of Graves' ophthalmopathy and Graves' hyperthyroidism. For repertoire sequencing, the TCR beta CDR3 regions were amplified from RNA transcripts. First-round RT-PCR used HTBI primers; second-round multiplex PCR followed. Each CDR3 protein gets one entry after TCRdb re-called the multiplex PCR reads with MiXCR. The sample lists 1 million to 1.3 million distinct CDR3 sequences; roughly 35% were seen once. Sequencing was done on a sample of peripheral blood or thyroid tissue (not recorded which). These receptors were collected from an adult man with Graves' hyperthyroidism.

The V gene is TRBV7-9, the J gene TRBJ1-1; a weak D match, TRBD1 (5 bases). V was cut by 1 base and J by 3 bases, with 12 bases left in between. CDR1 is SEHNR, CDR2 FQNEAQ, per germline (reference sequence). The CDR3 extends over 15 amino acids. CDR3 DNA: TGTGCCAGCAGCTTAGGGAGGACATCGGACACTGAAGCTTTCTTT. This translates into CASSLGRTSDTEAFF.

This clonotype was observed at least ten times. The chain joins TRBV10-3 to TRBJ1-5; D ambiguous. The CDR3 is 15 amino acids. The germline V gene has CDR1 ENHRY and CDR2 SYGVKD. V dropped 3 bases and J dropped 0 bases, with 9 bases sitting between them. CDR3 loop: CAISETGNSNQPQHF. Here the CDR3 DNA reads TGTGCCATCAGTGAAACCGGGAATAGCAATCAGCCCCAGCATTTT.

Concerning this clonotype: A much more abundant neighbour one base away suggests this may be a read error. The chain combines TRBV10-3 with TRBJ1-5, with no clear D. The ends were cut back, 10 bases at V and 0 bases at J, with 13 bases in the middle. The germline V gene has CDR1 ENHRY and CDR2 SYGVKD. This CDR3 contains 14 residues. The CDR3 reads CASIMGGSNQPQHF. DNA of the CDR3: TGTGCCAGCATCATGGGAGGTAGCAATCAGCCCCAGCATTTT.

There are many counts of this clonotype. The V and J genes are TRBV5-6 and TRBJ2-7; 8 bases fit TRBD1. Trimming at V came to 0 bases and at J to 3 bases, leaving 5 bases not matched to a gene. From germline, CDR1 is SGHDT and CDR2 YYEEEE. The length of the CDR3 is 15 residues. CDR3 nucleotides: TGTGCCAGCAGCTTGGCGATACAGGGGGACTACGAGCAGTACTTC. This codes for CASSLAIQGDYEQYF.

The rearrangement joins TRBV20-1 to TRBJ1-6, with 7 bases aligning to TRBD1. CDR1 and CDR2 (germline): DFQATT, SNEGSKA (reference sequence). Trimming removed 6 bases from V and 7 bases from J; junction bases left unmatched: 15. There are 16 residues in the CDR3. CDR3 region: CSAGRGGGLNNSPLHF. Written as DNA, the CDR3 is TGCAGTGCGGGCAGGGGGGGGGGCCTCAACAATTCACCCCTCCACTTT.

This chain connects TRBV24-1 to TRBJ1-1; D is possibly TRBD1 (6 bases). Germline V gene sequence: CDR1 KGHDR, CDR2 SFDVKD. The CDR3 totals 17 residues. The ends were cut back, 5 bases at V and 1 base at J, with 19 bases in the middle. The CDR3: CATSAATGALPNTEAFF. For the CDR3, the DNA is TGTGCCACCAGTGCCGCAACGGGGGCCCTCCCGAACACTGAAGCTTTCTTT.

The sample holds many counts of this clonotype. This chain links TRBV19 with TRBJ1-5, with TRBD1 identical over 8 bases. The ends lost 1 base at V and 7 bases at J; junction bases unmatched: 3. The CDR3 contains 14 residues. In germline, CDR1 is LNHDA, CDR2 SQIVND (reference sequence). CDR3: CASSIAGGEQPQHF. The CDR3 DNA sequence: TGTGCCAGTAGTATAGCAGGGGGCGAACAGCCCCAGCATTTT.

This clonotype was found many times. V usage is TRBV29-1 and J usage is TRBJ1-4; no firm D call. V was shortened by 0 bases and J by 8 bases, with 10 bases between the two germline ends. Germline CDR1 SQVTM, CDR2 ANQGSEA. The CDR3 contains 13 residues. CDR3 region: CSVEDRQDEKLFF. CDR3 DNA sequence: TGCAGCGTTGAAGATCGCCAGGACGAAAAACTGTTTTTT.

The chain couples TRBV20-1 to TRBJ2-7; 8 nucleotides align to TRBD1. J lost 2 bases, V lost 4 bases, and 13 bases had no gene match. Per germline, CDR1 DFQATT and CDR2 SNEGSKA (reference sequence). The CDR3 loop spans 16 amino acids. The CDR3 region is CSATPLTGQVAYEQYF. In DNA form, the CDR3 reads TGCAGTGCTACTCCACTCACGGGACAGGTCGCCTACGAGCAGTACTTC.

This clonotype was counted only a few times. An end of the junction differs from the germline gene, which may be a read error. The chain combines TRBV5-4 with TRBJ1-1, with a weak D call TRBD1 (6 bases). This CDR3 contains 16 residues. CDR1 is SGHNT, CDR2 YYREEE, per germline (reference sequence). CDR3 sequence reads: CANSGLPGQVNTEAFF. CDR3 nucleotides: TGTGCCAACAGCGGATTACCGGGACAAGTGAACACTGAAGCTTTCTTT.

The V gene is TRBV7-2, the J gene TRBJ2-2, with 9 bases that match TRBD1. V lost 2 bases and J lost 6; bases outside the gene matches: 1. The V gene's germline CDR1 is SGHTA and CDR2 FQGNSA. CDR3 length: 14 amino acids. The DNA for the CDR3 is TGTGCCAGCAGCTTATACAGGGGGCCCGGGGAGCTGTTTTTT. This encodes CASSLYRGPGELFF.

This chain joins TRBV6-5 and TRBJ2-7, with 8 bases that match TRBD1. The junction had 6 bases not matched to a gene; V was cut back by 1 base and J by 10 bases. The CDR3 extends over 13 amino acids. The germline V gene has CDR1 MNHEY and CDR2 SVGAGI. The CDR3: CASSYYDRGEQYF. The CDR3 DNA sequence: TGTGCCAGCAGTTACTACGACAGGGGAGAACAGTACTTC.

This sequence joins TRBV2 and TRBJ1-3, with D maybe TRBD1 (6 bases). V dropped 6 bases and J dropped 0 bases, with 12 bases sitting between them. The CDR3 length is 15 residues. Germline V gene lookup returns CDR1 SNHLY and CDR2 FYNNEI. The CDR3 DNA reads TGTGCCAGCAGGACAGGACGGACCTCTGGAAACACCATATATTTT. It encodes CASRTGRTSGNTIYF.

This clonotype was detected a few times. The genes are TRBV14 and TRBJ1-1; D not resolved. This CDR3 has 14 residues. CDR1 and CDR2 from the germline V gene are SGHDN and FVKESK. With 5 bases removed from V and 7 bases from J, the gap between germline ends came to 17 bases. The CDR3 DNA is TGTGCCAGCAGCTTATCACAACGGGCCCATGAAGCTTTCTTT. This translates into CASSLSQRAHEAFF.

This clonotype came up many times. The chain uses TRBV14 and TRBJ2-7; 7 nucleotides match TRBD1. V shed 3 bases and J 3 bases; nucleotides not matched to a gene: 5. The germline V gene has CDR1 SGHDN and CDR2 FVKESK. This CDR3 is built from 14 residues. The CDR3 spells CASSHPGTDYEQYF. CDR3 sequence (DNA): TGTGCCAGCAGCCATCCCGGGACAGACTACGAGCAGTACTTC.

This clonotype has at least ten counts. The genes are TRBV7-9 and TRBJ2-7; D might be TRBD2 (7 bases). Germline lookup yields CDR1 SEHNR and CDR2 FQNEAQ (reference sequence). Trimming shortened V by 6 bases and J by 1 base, and 19 bases separated the two germline ends. This CDR3 has 16 amino acids. CDR3: CASRDAGAVRSYEQYF. The CDR3 coding sequence is TGTGCCAGCAGAGACGCGGGGGCCGTGCGATCCTACGAGCAGTACTTC.

The chain couples TRBV5-6 to TRBJ2-6; perhaps TRBD1 as D (6 bases). This CDR3 spans 17 amino acids. CDR1 SGHDT and CDR2 YYEEEE come from the germline V gene. V was cut by 2 bases and J by 0 bases, with 12 bases left in between. CDR3 loop: CASSLVPGDSGANVLTF. The CDR3, as DNA: TGTGCCAGCAGCTTAGTCCCAGGGGACTCTGGGGCCAACGTCCTGACTTTC.

The chain links TRBV25-1 to TRBJ1-1, with D uncertain. Germline V gene sequence: CDR1 MGHDK, CDR2 SYGVNS. V lost 8 bases, J lost 4 bases, and 11 bases lay in between. This CDR3 comprises 12 residues. For the CDR3, the DNA is TGTGCCAGCGCCGGGAAGGGCACTGAAGCTTTCTTT. The encoded protein is CASAGKGTEAFF.

This clonotype occurred a few times. A much larger clone is a single base away; this may be a read error. This chain uses TRBV7-2 with TRBJ1-1; D is unclear. The CDR3 has 16 amino acids. V lost 4 bases and J lost 3, with 18 bases in between. Germline CDR1 SGHTA, CDR2 FQGNSA. In DNA form, the CDR3 reads TGTGCCAGCAGCTCCGTCCGGGCCAGCGGGGACACTGAAGCTTTCTTT. Protein sequence: CASSSVRASGDTEAFF.

The V call is TRBV20-1, the J call TRBJ2-2, with D hard to call. From germline, CDR1 is DFQATT and CDR2 SNEGSKA (reference sequence). The CDR3 contains 15 residues. Between the trimmed V and J ends, which lost 4 bases and 6 bases, there was a span of 18 bases. The CDR3 region has the DNA TGCAGTGCTACTCCCGCCGGGCCCGAAGCCGGGGAGCTGTTTTTT. Translation: CSATPAGPEAGELFF.

This clonotype was detected ten times or more. The chain carries TRBV14 and TRBJ1-1, with D uncertain. CDR3 length: 14 amino acids. Per germline, CDR1 SGHDN and CDR2 FVKESK. Trimming removed 1 base from V and 4 bases from J, with 10 bases in between. In DNA form, the CDR3 reads TGTGCCAGCAGCCAAGTTTCGACATCCACTGAAGCTTTCTTT. It yields the protein CASSQVSTSTEAFF. Complete variable domain (other parts from reference TRBV14 and TRBJ1-1): EAGVTQFPSHSVIEKGQTVTLRCDPISGHDNLYWYRRVMGKEIKFLLHFVKESKQDESGMPNNRFLAERTGGTYSTLKVQPAELEDSGVYFCASSQVSTSTEAFFGQGTRLTVV.

In the case of this clonotype: A single base separates this from a much larger clone, so it may be a read error. The chain couples TRBV12-3 or TRBV12-4 to TRBJ2-6; TRBD1 matches at 7 bases. The length of the CDR3 is 17 residues. V was clipped by 6 bases and J by 0 bases; unmatched bases: 8. The CDR3 loop reads CASRPRTGSSGANVLTF. CDR3 in DNA: TGTGCCAGCAGACCAAGGACAGGTAGCTCTGGGGCCAACGTCCTGACTTTC.

This clonotype was found many times. The rearrangement links TRBV20-1 to TRBJ2-5; no firm D call. This CDR3 contains 12 residues. The germline CDR1 and CDR2 sequences are DFQATT and SNEGSKA (reference sequence). V was cut by 3 bases and J by 0 bases, with 5 bases left in between. In DNA form, the CDR3 reads TGCAGTGCTAGGGGGTACCAAGAGACCCAGTACTTC. The encoded protein is CSARGYQETQYF.

On this clonotype: Since a much larger clone is just one base distant, this may be a read error. The chain recombines TRBV5-1 with TRBJ1-2, with D possibly being TRBD1 (5 bases). This CDR3 is 14 amino acids long. Germline CDR1 and CDR2: SGHRS and YFSETQ. The V end was cut by 1 base, the J end by 7 bases, with 14 bases between. The CDR3 reads CASSLRGEVGGYTF. CDR3 coding DNA: TGCGCCAGCAGCTTGAGAGGGGAGGTTGGTGGCTACACCTTC.

About this clonotype itself: No conserved phenylalanine or tryptophan ends this CDR3, so it is likely a read error. The rearrangement uses TRBV10-3 and TRBJ1-1; 7 bases align to TRBD1. CDR3 size: 13 residues. Germline V lookup: CDR1 ENHRY, CDR2 SYGVKD. With 6 bases clipped from V and 4 bases from J, the junction kept 5 bases outside the gene matches. CDR3 in amino acids: CAISIQGSTEAFL. As DNA, the CDR3 is TGTGCCATCAGCATACAGGGGTCCACTGAAGCTTTCTTG.

The gene calls are TRBV10-3 and TRBJ2-5; D may be TRBD2 (7 bases). CDR3 size: 10 residues. Per the germline V gene, CDR1 is ENHRY and CDR2 is SYGVKD. Trimming pared 7 bases from V and 10 bases from J, leaving 10 bases between. The CDR3 sequence is CAIKGGYQYF. In DNA form, the CDR3 reads TGTGCCATCAAGGGGGGGTACCAGTACTTC.

A remark on this clonotype: A much bigger clone sits one base away, suggesting this may be a read error. This chain links TRBV7-9 with TRBJ2-5; TRBD1 is a possible D gene (5 bases). The CDR3 is made up of 13 amino acids. Germline V gene lookup returns CDR1 SEHNR and CDR2 FQNEAQ (reference sequence). CDR3 region: CASSQQAQETQYF. CDR3 nucleotide sequence: TGCGCCAGCAGCCAACAGGCCCAAGAGACCCAGTACTTC. The variable domain in full, with the rest retrieved from reference TRBV7-9 and TRBJ2-5, is DTGVSQNPRHKITKRGQNVTFRCDPISEHNRLYWYRQTLGQGPEFLTYFQNEAQLEKSRLLSDRFSAERPKGSFSTLEIQRTEQGDSAMYLCASSQQAQETQYFGPGTRLLVL.